A single T cell receptor beta chain is shown here with its context. All trial patients relapsed after autologous stem cell transplantation. Complete response, partial response or progressive disease were the best responses. The sample comes from a study of PD-1 blockade in classical Hodgkin lymphoma. About the study: With a 2-week interval, patients received intravenous nivolumab at 3 mg/kg.

Generated by immunoSEQ multiplex PCR, the TCRdb table keeps only in-frame clones and is missing some. Of about 21,000 clones in the sample, under 70% were seen once. The CDR3 runs 14 residues. V shed 7 bases and J shed 0 bases, with 9 bases lying between them. Looked up from germline, CDR1 is MGHDK and CDR2 is SYGVNS. Specimen: peripheral blood mononuclear cells (PBMCs), collected at baseline. The TCR sequence derives from a human donor with classical Hodgkin lymphoma. The rearrangement uses TRBV25-1 and TRBJ2-2; D is unresolved. The CDR3 DNA sequence: TGTGCCAGCAAACACACCGCGAACACCGGGGAGCTGTTTTTT. It encodes CASKHTANTGELFF.